This T cell receptor (beta chain) was documented in a study of cytomegalovirus exposure and HLA in healthy donors. Both 60 Vbeta primers and 13 Jbeta primers went into the PCR. Assay: immunoSEQ multiplex PCR; the TCRdb copy retains only in-frame clones and omits some. The sample holds more than 95,000 clones; about 70% are singletons and the top ten take 13% to 15%. V lost 0 bases, J lost 0 bases, and 6 bases stayed unmatched. Germline CDR1 is SGHRS and CDR2 is YFSETQ. The CDR3 consists of 19 residues. This chain uses TRBV5-1 with TRBJ2-3; 14 bases align to TRBD2. The clonotype was recovered from an older woman in good health and CMV-seropositive. Sequencing input: PBMCs. The CDR3 region is CASSLAAGLAGASTDTQYF. The CDR3 DNA sequence: TGCGCCAGCAGCTTGGCCGCGGGACTAGCGGGGGCTAGCACAGATACGCAGTATTTT.